Described below is a single TCR beta chain sequence and its context. This sample was included in a study of shared clonotypes between healthy human individuals. Sequencing used immunoSEQ multiplex PCR; TCRdb keeps in-frame clones, though not all of them. The sample has some 2,100,000 clones, under 97% seen once. In germline, CDR1 is WNHNN, CDR2 SYGVQD (reference sequence). The CDR3 is 15 amino acids. V gave up 6 bases and J gave up 4 bases; unmatched junction bases: 6. This clonotype was obtained from a man younger than 30 in good health. Source material: naive CD4+ T cells sorted from blood. The subset is: CD45RA+ positively selected. The chain recombines TRBV10-1 with TRBJ2-1; 10 bases agree with TRBD2. Written as DNA, the CDR3 is TGCGCCAGCAGCGCCACTAGCGGGGCATACAATGAGCAGTTCTTC. Residues: CASSATSGAYNEQFF.